The next 5 T cell receptor beta chains were all read from a single sample in a study of kidney transplant recipient with SARS-CoV-2 infection. TCRdb passed the reads through MiXCR, listing each CDR3 protein once. Seen here are 200,000 to 300,000 distinct CDR3 sequences, around 30% observed once, and the top ten hold less than 8.5%. Sequences were derived from a blood sample, sampled at baseline and on approximately day 120 from a kidney transplant recipient. The receptor set was obtained from a male patient in his 30s who had COVID-19 and was a kidney transplant recipient. Some T cells may be transferred from the graft donor.

In regard to this clonotype: The CDR3 does not end in the conserved phenylalanine or tryptophan, so this is likely a read error. The J gene is TRBJ1-2, the V gene TRBV9; D ambiguous. Trimming removed 5 bases from V and 4 bases from J, with 21 bases in between. Germline V CDR1 and CDR2: SGDLS, YYNGEE. The CDR3 contains 16 residues. CDR3 loop: CASSLSYARKTYGYTV. DNA for the CDR3: TGTGCCAGCAGTCTTTCGTACGCAAGAAAGACCTATGGCTACACCGTC.

This clonotype was counted many times. The genes are TRBV5-6 and TRBJ1-2, with TRBD1 as a possible D gene (5 bases). The CDR3 length is 14 residues. The ends were cut back, 2 bases at V and 1 base at J, with 9 bases in the middle. Germline CDR1 reads SGHDT; CDR2 reads YYEEEE. CDR3 in DNA: TGTGCCAGCAGCTTTGACAGCCTTAACTATGGCTACACCTTC. Translating it yields CASSFDSLNYGYTF. Combining the CDR3 with reference TRBV5-6 and TRBJ1-2 gives the whole variable domain DAGVTQSPTHLIKTRGQQVTLRCSPKSGHDTVSWYQQALGQGPQFIFQYYEEEERQRGNFPDRFSGHQFPNYSSELNVNALLLGDSALYLCASSFDSLNYGYTFGSGTRLTVV.

In its sample, this clonotype was seen a few times. One junction end disagrees with the germline gene, perhaps due to a read error. This rearrangement joins TRBV6-9 to TRBJ1-2, with D unclear. CDR3 size: 17 residues. Germline V gene lookup returns CDR1 MNHGY and CDR2 SVAAGI. The CDR3 spells CANSCFLPYGKTYGYTF. The CDR3 region has the DNA TGTGCCAACAGTTGTTTCTTGCCTTACGGAAAGACCTATGGCTACACCTTC.

This clonotype occurred many times. The genes are TRBV7-2 and TRBJ1-2; no clear D. The CDR3 length is 16 residues. Germline V CDR1 and CDR2: SGHTA, FQGNSA. V was clipped by 2 bases and J by 2 bases, with 15 bases between them. CDR3 DNA: TGTGCCAGCAGCTTATCAGACCGAGTAGGAAACTATGGCTACACCTTC. It specifies CASSLSDRVGNYGYTF.

This clonotype has at least ten counts. V usage is TRBV5-8 and J usage is TRBJ1-2, with D uncertain. The V gene's germline CDR1 is SGHTS and CDR2 YDEGEE. Trimming left V 7 bases short and J 4 bases short, with 23 bases between. The CDR3 loop spans 16 amino acids. CDR3 DNA sequence: TGTGCCAGCGAACTTACTCATCCACGAAAGACCTATGGCTACACCTTC. It specifies CASELTHPRKTYGYTF.